Listed below are T cell receptor beta chains from one sample, sequenced in a study of response to subunit inactivated influenza vaccine. TCRdb re-derived calls from the RT-PCR reads in MiXCR, one entry per CDR3 protein. This sample carries 560,000 or so distinct CDR3 sequences, approximately 7.7% of them seen once, and the ten largest clones take approximately 12%. The material was PBMCs from blood, obtained 23 to 25 months after vaccination. These TCRs come from a man aged 45-69 years who received an inactivated influenza vaccine. Each CDR3 is given with its conserved first and last residue. The order of the fields is J gene, V gene, D gene, clone size, CDR3 protein, CDR3 DNA. The D gene is left open where the match is weak. Part of the rows lack a size; the others show once, few, many or a class for expanded clones.

>TRBJ2-1|TRBV12-3/TRBV12-4|TRBD2|many
CASSSPLKTSGSYNEQFF
TGTGCCAGCAGTTCCCCCTTAAAAACTAGCGGGAGCTACAATGAGCAGTTCTTC
>TRBJ2-6|TRBV7-9|NA|few
CASSLKGGGANVLTF
TGTGCCAGCAGCTTAAAAGGTGGTGGGGCCAACGTCCTGACTTTC
>TRBJ1-2|TRBV6-1|NA|NA
CASREYGYTF
TGTGCCAGCAGGGAATATGGCTACACCTTC
>TRBJ2-3|TRBV28|TRBD2|few
CASSFTSGSDTQYF
TGTGCCAGCAGTTTTACTAGCGGGAGTGATACGCAGTATTTT
>TRBJ2-1|TRBV20-1|NA|NA
CSAGQIKYNEQFF
TGCAGTGCCGGACAGATTAAGTACAATGAGCAGTTCTTC
>TRBJ2-3|TRBV4-3|NA|medium-sized
CASSQDLIWGTDTQYF
TGCGCCAGCAGCCAGGATTTAATATGGGGCACAGATACGCAGTATTTT
>TRBJ2-7|TRBV7-9|NA|NA
CASSADFNSYEQYF
TGTGCCAGCAGTGCGGACTTCAACTCCTACGAGCAGTACTTC
>TRBJ2-3|TRBV5-1|NA|few
CASSFFSGATDTQYF
TGCGCCAGCAGCTTCTTTAGTGGTGCCACAGATACGCAGTATTTT
>TRBJ1-4|TRBV4-2|NA|many
CASSQEGDSNEKLFF
TGTGCCAGCAGCCAAGAAGGGGACTCCAATGAAAAACTGTTTTTT
>TRBJ2-1|TRBV29-1|NA|many
CSVVAGYNEQFF
TGCAGCGTCGTGGCGGGGTACAATGAGCAGTTCTTC
>TRBJ2-3|TRBV10-3|TRBD2|NA
CAIALADTDTQYF
TGTGCCATCGCGCTAGCGGACACAGATACGCAGTATTTT
>TRBJ2-1|TRBV12-3/TRBV12-4|TRBD2|NA
CASRLAGGTSYNEQFF
TGTGCCAGCAGACTAGCGGGGGGCACATCCTACAATGAGCAGTTCTTC
>TRBJ2-7|TRBV2|TRBD2|NA
CASRASGSSYEQYF
TGTGCCAGCAGGGCTAGCGGTTCCTCCTACGAGCAGTACTTC
>TRBJ1-5|TRBV20-1|TRBD1|few
CSARDGKGASNQPQHF
TGCAGTGCTAGAGATGGAAAGGGGGCGAGCAATCAGCCCCAGCATTTT
>TRBJ2-2|TRBV12-3/TRBV12-4|NA|many
CASSLIAPGELFF
TGTGCCAGCAGTTTAATTGCCCCCGGGGAGCTGTTTTTT
>TRBJ2-7|TRBV20-1|NA|few
CSAARGGAGSYEQYF
TGCAGTGCTGCCCGAGGGGGGGCAGGCTCCTACGAGCAGTACTTC
>TRBJ2-2|TRBV6-2/TRBV6-3|NA|NA
CASIGHPNTGELFF
TGTGCCAGCATCGGACATCCGAACACCGGGGAGCTGTTTTTT
>TRBJ1-1|TRBV7-2|NA|NA
CASSLVGKNTEAFF
TGTGCCAGCAGCTTAGTCGGTAAGAACACTGAAGCTTTCTTT
>TRBJ2-7|TRBV29-1|TRBD2|NA
CSVSAGAIEQYF
TGCAGCGTTTCAGCGGGGGCTATAGAGCAGTACTTC
>TRBJ1-6|TRBV3-1|TRBD1|few
CASSHSGQGYNSPLHF
TGTGCCAGCAGTCACTCAGGACAGGGCTATAATTCACCCCTCCACTTT